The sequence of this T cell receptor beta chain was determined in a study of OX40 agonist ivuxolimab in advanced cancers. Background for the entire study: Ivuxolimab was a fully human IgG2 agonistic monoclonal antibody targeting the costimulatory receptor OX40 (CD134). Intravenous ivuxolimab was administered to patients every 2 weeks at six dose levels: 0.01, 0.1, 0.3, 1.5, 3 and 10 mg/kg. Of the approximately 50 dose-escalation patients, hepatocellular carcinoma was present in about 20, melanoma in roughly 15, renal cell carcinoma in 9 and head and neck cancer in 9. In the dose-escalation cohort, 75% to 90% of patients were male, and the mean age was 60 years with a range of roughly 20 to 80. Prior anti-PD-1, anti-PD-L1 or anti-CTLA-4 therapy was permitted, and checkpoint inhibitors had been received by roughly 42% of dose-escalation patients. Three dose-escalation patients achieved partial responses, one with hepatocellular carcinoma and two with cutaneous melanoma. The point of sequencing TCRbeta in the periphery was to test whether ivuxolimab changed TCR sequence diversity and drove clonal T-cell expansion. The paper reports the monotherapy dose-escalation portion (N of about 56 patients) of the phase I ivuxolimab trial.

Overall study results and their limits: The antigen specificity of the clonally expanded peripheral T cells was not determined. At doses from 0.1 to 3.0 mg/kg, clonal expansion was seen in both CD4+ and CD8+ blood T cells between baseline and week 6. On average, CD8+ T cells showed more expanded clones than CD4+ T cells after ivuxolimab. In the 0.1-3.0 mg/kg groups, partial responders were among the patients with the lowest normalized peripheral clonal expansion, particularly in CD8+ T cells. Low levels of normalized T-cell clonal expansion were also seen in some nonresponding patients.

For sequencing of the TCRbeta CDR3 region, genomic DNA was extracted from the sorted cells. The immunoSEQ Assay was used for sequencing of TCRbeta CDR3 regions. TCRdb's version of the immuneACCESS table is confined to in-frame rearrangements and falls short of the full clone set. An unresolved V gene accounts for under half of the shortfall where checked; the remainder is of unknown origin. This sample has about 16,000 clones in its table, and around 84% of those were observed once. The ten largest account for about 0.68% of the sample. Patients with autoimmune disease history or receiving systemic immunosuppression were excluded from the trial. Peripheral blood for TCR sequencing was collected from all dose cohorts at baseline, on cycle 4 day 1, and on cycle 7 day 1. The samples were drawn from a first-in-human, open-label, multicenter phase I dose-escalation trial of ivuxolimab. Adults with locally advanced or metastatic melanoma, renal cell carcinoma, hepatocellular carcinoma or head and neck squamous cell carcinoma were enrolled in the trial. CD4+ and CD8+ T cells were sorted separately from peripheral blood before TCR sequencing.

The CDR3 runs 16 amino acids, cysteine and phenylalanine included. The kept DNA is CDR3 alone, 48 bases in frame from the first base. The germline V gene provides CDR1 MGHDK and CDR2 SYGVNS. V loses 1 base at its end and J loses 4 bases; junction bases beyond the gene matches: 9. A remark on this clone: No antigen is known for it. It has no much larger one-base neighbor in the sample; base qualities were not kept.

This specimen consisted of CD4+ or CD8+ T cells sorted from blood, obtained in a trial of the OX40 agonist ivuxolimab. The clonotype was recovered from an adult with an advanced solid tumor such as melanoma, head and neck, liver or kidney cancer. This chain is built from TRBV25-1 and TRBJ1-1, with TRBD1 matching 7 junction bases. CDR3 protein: CASSEWGGQEGTEAFF. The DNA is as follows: TGTGCCAGCAGTGAATGGGGTGGACAGGAGGGCACTGAAGCTTTCTTT.